Below are 4 T cell receptor beta chains sequenced from a single sample in a study of cytomegalovirus exposure and HLA in healthy donors. PCR was performed using 60 Vbeta and 13 Jbeta primers. Sequencing used immunoSEQ multiplex PCR; TCRdb keeps in-frame clones, though not all of them. This table has nearly 110,000 clones, about 76% appearing once. Input material: PBMCs. The receptors shown here come from a woman aged 50 to 60 in good health and CMV-seropositive.

This chain links TRBV30 with TRBJ1-6; D perhaps matches TRBD1 (5 bases). Trimming took off 7 bases at V and 9 bases at J, with 16 bases between the two ends. The CDR3 runs to 13 residues. Germline assignment: CDR1 GTSNPN and CDR2 SVGIG (reference sequence). The CDR3 DNA reads TGTGCCTCAAGACAGTCGCTGGGTTCACCCCTCCACTTT. Amino acid sequence: CASRQSLGSPLHF. The entire variable domain, with the rest obtained from reference TRBV30 and TRBJ1-6, is as follows: SQTIHQWPATLVQPVGSPLSLECTVEGTSNPNLYWYRQAAGRGLQLLFYSVGIGQISSEVPQNLSASRPQDRQFILSSKKLLLSDSGFYLCASRQSLGSPLHFGNGTRLTVT.

The V and J genes are TRBV7-9 and TRBJ1-1; weak D call: TRBD1 (5 bases). The V end was cut by 1 base, the J end by 0 bases, with 15 bases between. The CDR3 is 17 amino acids. Per the germline V gene, CDR1 is SEHNR and CDR2 is FQNEAQ (reference sequence). The CDR3, as DNA: TGTGCCAGCAGCTTAGTTCCGGCGGGGCTGCTGAACACTGAAGCTTTCTTT. Translating gives CASSLVPAGLLNTEAFF.

The chain links TRBV10-3 to TRBJ1-1, with D maybe TRBD1 (5 bases). The V end was cut by 7 bases, the J end by 2 bases, with 14 bases between. Germline CDR1 is ENHRY and CDR2 is SYGVKD. The CDR3 has 14 residues. The DNA for the CDR3 is TGTGCCATCAAGCCGACAGATTCAAACACTGAAGCTTTCTTT. This translates into CAIKPTDSNTEAFF.

V gene TRBV4-3 combines with J gene TRBJ2-2; 13 nucleotides agree with TRBD2. Losses at the gene ends were 0 bases for V and 6 bases for J; bases not matched to a gene: 13. This CDR3 spans 20 amino acids. Germline V gives CDR1 LGHNA, CDR2 YSLEER. For the CDR3, the DNA is TGCGCCAGCAGCCAAGAATTCAGAACTAGCGGGGGGGCTGACGCCGGGGAGCTGTTTTTT. Translated, it gives CASSQEFRTSGGADAGELFF.